These 8 T cell receptor beta chains originate from one sample sequenced in a study of blood T cell repertoires in COVID-19. The repertoire was sequenced with immunoSEQ multiplex PCR; TCRdb's copy has only in-frame clones and lacks some. The table shows approximately 110,000 clones, with approximately 84% occurring only once. Sequencing used peripheral blood. The source is a woman aged 35 to 49 with acute or convalescent COVID-19.

This clone was seen a single time. The genes are TRBV5-1 and TRBJ2-1; 7 bases map to TRBD2. Losses at the gene ends were 0 bases for V and 3 bases for J; bases not matched to a gene: 3. CDR3 length: 15 amino acids. CDR1 SGHRS and CDR2 YFSETQ come from the germline V gene. The DNA of the CDR3 is TGCGCCAGCAGCTTGGCCAGCGGGGACTACAATGAGCAGTTCTTC. Translating it yields CASSLASGDYNEQFF.

V gene TRBV15 combines with J gene TRBJ1-5; D ambiguous. There are 13 residues in the CDR3. V lost 0 bases, J lost 5 bases, and 5 bases lay in between. CDR1 LNHNV and CDR2 YYDKDF come from the germline V gene (reference sequence). The CDR3 coding sequence is TGTGCCACCAGCAGAGATCGGTATCAGCCCCAGCATTTT. Translated: CATSRDRYQPQHF. The full variable domain, rest sourced from reference TRBV15 and TRBJ1-5, is DAMVIQNPRYQVTQFGKPVTLSCSQTLNHNVMYWYQQKSSQAPKLLFHYYDKDFNNEADTPDNFQSRRPNTSFCFLDIRSPGLGDTAMYLCATSRDRYQPQHFGDGTRLSIL.

The V gene is TRBV4-1, the J gene TRBJ2-1; TRBD2 agrees at 8 bases. The ends lost 1 base at V and 9 bases at J; junction bases unmatched: 14. The CDR3 extends over 17 amino acids. Looked up from germline, CDR1 is MGHRA and CDR2 is YSYEKL. In nucleotides, the CDR3 is TGCGCCAGCAGCCAAGCCGTTTCGGGGGGGTTCCGAGCTGAGCAGTTCTTC. Translation: CASSQAVSGGFRAEQFF.

This clone was observed a handful of times. The chain joins TRBV9 to TRBJ2-4; D call uncertain. The V end was cut by 3 bases, the J end by 5 bases, with 15 bases between. CDR3 size: 15 residues. CDR1 is SGDLS and CDR2 is YYNGEE in the germline V gene. CDR3 sequence: CASSGLTSEENIQYF. The DNA of the CDR3 is TGTGCCAGCAGCGGGCTCACAAGTGAGGAAAACATTCAGTACTTC. Full variable domain (remainder filled in from reference TRBV9 and TRBJ2-4): DSGVTQTPKHLITATGQRVTLRCSPRSGDLSVYWYQQSLDQGLQFLIQYYNGEERAKGNILERFSAQQFPDLHSELNLSSLELGDSALYFCASSGLTSEENIQYFGAGTRLSVL.

This clone was seen a single time. The same CDR3 can be traced to other DNA sequences in this sample. V usage is TRBV28 and J usage is TRBJ1-5, with TRBD1 matching 8 bases. Germline V lookup: CDR1 MDHEN, CDR2 SYDVKM. The trim removed 6 bases at V and 2 bases at J, leaving 3 bases unmatched. The CDR3 is 14 amino acids. The CDR3 DNA is TGTGCCAGCAGACCAGGGGGCGGCAATCAGCCCCAGCATTTT. It specifies CASRPGGGNQPQHF.

The V gene is TRBV2, the J gene TRBJ2-1; 7 bases match TRBD1. V was pared by 4 bases and J by 8 bases, with 11 bases of the junction left unmatched. This CDR3 region has 15 residues. CDR1 and CDR2 from the germline V gene are SNHLY and FYNNEI. CDR3: CASSGIGTVSHEQFF. In DNA, the CDR3 is TGTGCCAGCAGTGGTATTGGGACAGTGTCTCATGAGCAGTTCTTC.

The chain recombines TRBV6-2 or TRBV6-3 with TRBJ2-5; no reliable D call. This CDR3 is 14 amino acids long. The V gene's germline CDR1 is MNHEY and CDR2 SVGEGT. V shed 2 bases and J shed 9 bases, with 16 bases lying between them. The CDR3 bases are TGTGCCAGCAGTTACGCTCAAGGCGGAGTGGCCCAGTACTTC. It yields the protein CASSYAQGGVAQYF.

The V call is TRBV7-8, the J call TRBJ2-3; D gene uncertain. CDR3 length: 13 residues. Looked up from germline, CDR1 is SGHVS and CDR2 is FQNEAQ. V lost 4 bases and J lost 6, with 11 bases in between. The CDR3 nucleotides are TGTGCCAGCAGCTCACCCACCCGGGATACGCAGTATTTT. It yields the protein CASSSPTRDTQYF.